A single sample gave rise to the 22 T cell receptor beta chains below, sequenced in a study of OX40 agonist ivuxolimab in advanced cancers. TCRdb's copy holds only in-frame clones and misses some; the assay was immunoSEQ multiplex PCR. This table has 90,000 to 100,000 clones, about 80% appearing once. The sample was CD4+ or CD8+ T cells sorted from blood, taken in a trial of the OX40 agonist ivuxolimab. The receptors shown here come from an adult with an advanced solid tumor such as melanoma, head and neck, liver or kidney cancer.

This chain joins TRBV11-2 and TRBJ2-1; D may be TRBD1 (6 bases). Germline V gene lookup returns CDR1 SGHAT and CDR2 FQNNGV. V was cut by 5 bases and J by 4 bases, with 9 bases left in between. The CDR3 length is 13 residues. The chain's CDR3 is CASSPGQYNEQFF. For the CDR3, the DNA is TGTGCCAGCAGCCCTGGACAGTACAATGAGCAGTTCTTC.

CDR3 nucleotide sequence: TGTGCCAGCAGTTTGAGGGGGAATCAGCCCCAGCATTTT. Translating gives CASSLRGNQPQHF. The chain couples TRBV6-5 to TRBJ1-5, with TRBD1 as a possible D gene (6 bases). Trimming removed 4 bases from V and 4 bases from J, with 8 bases in between. CDR1 and CDR2 (germline): MNHEY, SVGAGI. The CDR3 spans 13 residues.

This chain links TRBV7-6 with TRBJ2-3; D is ambiguous. This CDR3 has 13 amino acids. V was trimmed by 3 bases and J by 2 bases, leaving 6 bases between them. Germline V CDR1 and CDR2: SGHVS, FNYEAQ. The CDR3 protein is CASSFVFTDTQYF. DNA for the CDR3: TGTGCCAGCAGCTTCGTATTCACAGATACGCAGTATTTT.

The chain combines TRBV2 with TRBJ2-1; 7 bases fit TRBD2. V gave up 3 bases and J gave up 3 bases; unmatched junction bases: 8. Germline V gene data show CDR1 as SNHLY and CDR2 as FYNNEI. This CDR3 region has 16 residues. CDR3 protein: CASSDRAGRLYNEQFF. The CDR3 bases are TGTGCCAGCAGTGACCGAGCGGGACGGCTCTACAATGAGCAGTTCTTC. The entire variable domain, with the rest obtained from reference TRBV2 and TRBJ2-1, is as follows: EPEVTQTPSHQVTQMGQEVILRCVPISNHLYFYWYRQILGQKVEFLVSFYNNEISEKSEIFDDQFSVERPDGSNFTLKIRSTKLEDSAMYFCASSDRAGRLYNEQFFGPGTRLTVL.

The chain has TRBV28 and TRBJ1-5, with D possibly TRBD1 on 6 matching bases. Germline CDR1 is MDHEN and CDR2 is SYDVKM. Between the trimmed V and J ends, which lost 7 bases and 11 bases, there was a span of 15 bases. This CDR3 is 12 amino acids long. Here the CDR3 reads CASNYQGHTQHF. CDR3 DNA sequence: TGTGCCAGCAACTACCAGGGACATACCCAGCATTTT. The variable domain in full, completed from reference TRBV28 and TRBJ1-5, reads DVKVTQSSRYLVKRTGEKVFLECVQDMDHENMFWYRQDPGLGLRLIYFSYDVKMKEKGDIPEGYSVSREKKERFSLILESASTNQTSMYLCASNYQGHTQHFGDGTRLSIL.

This chain uses TRBV4-2 with TRBJ1-3; TRBD1 might be the D (6 bases). This CDR3 has 16 residues. Looked up from germline, CDR1 is LGHNA and CDR2 is YNFKEQ. Trimming removed 4 bases from V and 0 bases from J, with 13 bases in between. The CDR3 region is CASSLVRGSSGNTIYF. For the CDR3, the DNA is TGTGCCAGCAGCCTTGTCAGGGGAAGCTCTGGAAACACCATATATTTT.

The CDR3 bases are TGCGCCAGCAGCTTGGTACAAGAGACCCAGTACTTC. The encoded protein is CASSLVQETQYF. The rearrangement joins TRBV5-1 to TRBJ2-5; D unclear. The V gene lost 0 bases and the J gene lost 2 bases, with 2 bases spanning the gap. This CDR3 contains 12 residues. CDR1 and CDR2 from the germline V gene are SGHRS and YFSETQ.

The rearrangement uses TRBV6-5 and TRBJ2-7, with D possibly being TRBD2 (5 bases). Germline values: CDR1 MNHEY, CDR2 SVGAGI. V dropped 2 bases and J dropped 6 bases, with 20 bases sitting between them. The CDR3 has 16 amino acids. CDR3 sequence reads: CASSYRAGQGPSEQYF. DNA of the CDR3: TGTGCCAGCAGTTACCGGGCGGGTCAAGGTCCTTCCGAGCAGTACTTC.

This clone has more than one count but fewer than ten. The chain uses TRBV28 and TRBJ1-1; possible D gene TRBD1, 6 bases. The CDR3 spans 17 residues. Trimming shortened V by 5 bases and J by 2 bases, and 21 bases separated the two germline ends. CDR1 and CDR2 from the germline V gene are MDHEN and SYDVKM. The CDR3 DNA reads as TGTGCCAGCAGTACCTTAGGGCCTCAGGGGACAAACACTGAAGCTTTCTTT. Amino acid sequence: CASSTLGPQGTNTEAFF.

The sample holds a few counts of this clone. The genes are TRBV12-5 and TRBJ2-7; the D gene is possibly TRBD2 (6 bases). The CDR3 is 13 residues long. Germline lookup yields CDR1 LGHNT and CDR2 FRNRAP. The ends were cut back, 0 bases at V and 6 bases at J, with 9 bases in the middle. CDR3 in amino acids: CASGLVEGTEQYF. The CDR3 DNA follows: TGTGCTAGTGGTTTGGTGGAGGGAACCGAGCAGTACTTC.

The rearrangement links TRBV29-1 to TRBJ1-3; D unclear. The V gene lost 4 bases and the J gene lost 3 bases, with 10 bases spanning the gap. CDR3 size: 13 residues. The V gene's germline CDR1 is SQVTM and CDR2 ANQGSEA. The DNA of the CDR3 is TGCAGCGTTGGTGCCGGTATTGGAAACACCATATATTTT. It encodes CSVGAGIGNTIYF.

This chain uses TRBV19 with TRBJ2-3, with a weak D call TRBD1 (5 bases). Trimming stripped 3 bases from V and 2 bases from J, with 15 bases between. The CDR3 is made up of 16 amino acids. The germline gives CDR1 LNHDA, CDR2 SQIVND (reference sequence). Here the CDR3 reads CASSIGLTENTDTQYF. The CDR3 nucleotides read TGTGCCAGTAGTATCGGTTTGACAGAGAACACAGATACGCAGTATTTT.

This clone was recorded only once. V and J are TRBV5-1 and TRBJ2-3, with D maybe TRBD1 (5 bases). In germline, CDR1 is SGHRS, CDR2 YFSETQ. The CDR3 has 14 residues. The V end lost 2 bases, the J end lost 3 bases, and 10 bases lay between the germline ends. The CDR3 is CASSFQGYTDTQYF. CDR3 DNA: TGCGCCAGCAGCTTCCAGGGTTATACAGATACGCAGTATTTT.

This clone was counted a few times. The chain couples TRBV7-9 to TRBJ1-2, with TRBD1 matching over 8 bases. The germline V gene encodes CDR1 SEHNR and CDR2 FQNEAQ (reference sequence). The CDR3 spans 13 residues. The V gene end was trimmed by 5 bases and the J gene end by 6 bases; junction bases not matched to a gene: 5. In DNA, the CDR3 is TGTGCCAGCAGCGCGGGACAGGTTGATGGCTACACCTTC. Translation: CASSAGQVDGYTF.

The J gene is TRBJ1-5, the V gene TRBV2; no clear D. Trimming took 5 bases from V and 4 from J, leaving 15 bases between them. This CDR3 is built from 15 residues. The germline CDR1 and CDR2 sequences are SNHLY and FYNNEI. The CDR3 DNA is TGTGCCAGCAGTTTAGGACGGACTGGGAATCAGCCCCAGCATTTT. Translating gives CASSLGRTGNQPQHF.

Here the CDR3 DNA reads TGTGCCATCAGTGAGTCGACCGGCGGGTGGGGTCAGTACTTC. It encodes CAISESTGGWGQYF. The chain has TRBV10-3 and TRBJ2-4; D is perhaps TRBD2 (5 bases). The V end was cut by 0 bases, the J end by 12 bases, with 15 bases between. CDR1 is ENHRY and CDR2 is SYGVKD in the germline V gene. This CDR3 comprises 14 residues.

The J gene is TRBJ2-6, the V gene TRBV2; TRBD1 is a possible D gene (6 bases). The V and J ends lost 3 bases and 0 bases respectively, with 18 bases between them. Germline V gene data show CDR1 as SNHLY and CDR2 as FYNNEI. This CDR3 has 19 residues. The CDR3 sequence is CASSETTGSTFSGANVLTF. The CDR3 DNA reads as TGTGCCAGCAGTGAGACCACAGGGTCGACCTTCTCTGGGGCCAACGTCCTGACTTTC.

This clone was detected only once. This chain connects TRBV5-4 to TRBJ2-1; D possibly uses TRBD1 or TRBD2 (6 bases each). The germline CDR1 and CDR2 sequences are SGHNT and YYREEE (reference sequence). This CDR3 spans 15 amino acids. Trimming removed 4 bases at V and 8 bases at J, with 19 bases between. CDR3 DNA: TGTGCCAGCAGCCGGACCGAGGGGGGACGCGATGAGCAGTTCTTC. Protein: CASSRTEGGRDEQFF.

This chain links TRBV14 with TRBJ1-1; TRBD1 agrees at 8 bases. The CDR3 length is 15 residues. The V segment lost 5 bases and the J segment 4 bases; nucleotides outside the gene matches: 9. Germline CDR1 and CDR2: SGHDN and FVKESK. The CDR3 DNA reads TGTGCCAGCAGCTTTCGGACAGGGAGCTTCACTGAAGCTTTCTTT. It codes for CASSFRTGSFTEAFF.

The chain carries TRBV18 and TRBJ1-2; 7 bases map to TRBD1. Looked up from germline, CDR1 is KGHSH and CDR2 is LQKENI. Germline trimming cut 1 base from V and 6 bases from J; bases unmatched to any gene: 5. This CDR3 contains 14 residues. The CDR3 region is CASSPRGDSDGYTF. In nucleotides, the CDR3 is TGTGCCAGCTCACCACGGGGGGACAGTGATGGCTACACCTTC.

V usage is TRBV28 and J usage is TRBJ1-4, with D perhaps TRBD1 (5 bases). V was cut by 3 bases and J by 7 bases, with 12 bases left in between. This CDR3 comprises 14 residues. Germline V gene lookup returns CDR1 MDHEN and CDR2 SYDVKM. In DNA form, the CDR3 reads TGTGCCAGCAGTTTCCCCGGGGGGGGTGAAAAACTGTTTTTT. It encodes CASSFPGGGEKLFF.

This clone has just a few counts. The chain is built from TRBV5-1 and TRBJ1-4; TRBD1 might be the D (5 bases). V was cut by 9 bases and J by 6 bases, with 21 bases left in between. The CDR3 is 15 amino acids. Germline loops: CDR1 SGHRS, CDR2 YFSETQ. CDR3 residues: CATKESARADEKLFF. The CDR3 region has the DNA TGCGCCACCAAGGAATCGGCCAGGGCGGATGAAAAACTGTTTTTT.